This T cell receptor beta chain derives from a study of shared clonotypes between healthy human individuals. General study points: Naive subsets generally had larger estimated richness than memory subsets. Rarefaction showed that sequencing of sorted subsets was incomplete (despite large depth).

As for this clone: Its antigen is unidentified. The sample holds other DNA sequences that translate to the same CDR3.

The CDR3 contains 15 residues. Germline V gene data show CDR1 as MNHEY and CDR2 as SMNVEV (reference sequence). The J segment lost 1 base and the V segment lost 2 bases, leaving 1 base of the junction unmatched. Source study methods: For the immunoSEQ data, sequences were junction-only without quality scores, so filtering differed. The method was immunoSEQ multiplex PCR; TCRdb's version includes in-frame clones alone and lacks a portion of them. V, J and clone size derive from that table, while D and trimming were established from the DNA sequence. The data show roughly 2 million clones, with roughly 94% seen just once and 0.13% held by the top ten.

The receptor's source is a man in his late teens or twenties in good health. Sample: naive CD4+ T cells sorted from blood. Subset indicated: CD45RA+ positively selected. V is TRBV27 and J is TRBJ2-3, with 9 nucleotides matching TRBD2. The CDR3 sequence: CASSLAGGRTDTQYF. The CDR3 DNA is TGTGCCAGCAGTTTAGCGGGGGGGCGCACAGATACGCAGTATTTT.